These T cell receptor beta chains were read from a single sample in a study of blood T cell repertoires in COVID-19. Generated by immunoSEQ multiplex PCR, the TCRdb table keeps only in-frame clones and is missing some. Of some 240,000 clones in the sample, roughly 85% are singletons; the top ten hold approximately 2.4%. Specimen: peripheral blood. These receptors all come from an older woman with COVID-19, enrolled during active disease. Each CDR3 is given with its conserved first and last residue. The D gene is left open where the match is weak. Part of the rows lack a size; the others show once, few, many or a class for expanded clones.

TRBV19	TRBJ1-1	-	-	TGTGCCAGTAGTACCCCACAGGAAATGAACACTGAAGCTTTCTTT	CASSTPQEMNTEAFF
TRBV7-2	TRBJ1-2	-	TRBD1	TGTGCCAGCAGCTTACGCCCGGGACAGACTCTCTATGGCTACACCTTC	CASSLRPGQTLYGYTF
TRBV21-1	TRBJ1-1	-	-	TGTGCCAGCAACACCCGGAACGCGGCCCCCGACCTTGAAGCTTTCTTT	CASNTRNAAPDLEAFF
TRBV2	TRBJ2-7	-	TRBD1	TGTGCCAGCAGATCAGGGGGCGCACTGGGGGAGCAGTACTTC	CASRSGGALGEQYF
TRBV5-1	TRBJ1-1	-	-	TGCGCCAGCAGCTCCCGGGGGGGGGCGAACACTGAAGCTTTCTTT	CASSSRGGANTEAFF
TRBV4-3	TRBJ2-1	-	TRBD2	TGCGCCAGCAGCCCGGGACTAGCGGTGAACTACAATGAGCAGTTCTTC	CASSPGLAVNYNEQFF
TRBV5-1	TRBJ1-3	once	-	TGCGCCAGCAGCTTAGCAGCAGGGGATGAGTCTGGAAACACCATATATTTT	CASSLAAGDESGNTIYF
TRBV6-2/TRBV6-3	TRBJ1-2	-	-	TGTGCCAGCAGTTACAGCCAGGGGATCTATGGCTACACCTTC	CASSYSQGIYGYTF
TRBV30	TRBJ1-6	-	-	TGTGCCTGGAGCGCGAGGGAAGGCTATAATTCACCCCTCCACTTT	CAWSAREGYNSPLHF
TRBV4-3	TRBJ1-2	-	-	TGCGCCAGCAGCCAAGTCCGGGTGGACTATGGCTACACCTTC	CASSQVRVDYGYTF
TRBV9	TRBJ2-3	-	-	TGTGCCAGCAGCGTAGCTACCCGTGCAACAGATACGCAGTATTTT	CASSVATRATDTQYF
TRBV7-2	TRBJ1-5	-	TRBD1	TGTGCCAGCAGCGTCCGGGACAGGGGGCCTCAGCCCCAGCATTTT	CASSVRDRGPQPQHF
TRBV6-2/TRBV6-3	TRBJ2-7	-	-	TGTGCCAGCAGTTCCAGGGACGAGCAGTACTTC	CASSSRDEQYF
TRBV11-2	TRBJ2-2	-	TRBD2	TGTGCCAGCAGCTTAAGCGGGGGGGCGTCCGGGGAGCTGTTTTTT	CASSLSGGASGELFF
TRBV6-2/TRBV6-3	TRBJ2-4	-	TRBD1	TGTGCCAGCAGTTACGGACAGGGAGTGGGCATTCAGTACTTC	CASSYGQGVGIQYF
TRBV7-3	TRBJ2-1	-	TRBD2	TGTGCCAGCAGCTCGGCGGGCGGGGGATACAATGAGCAGTTCTTC	CASSSAGGGYNEQFF
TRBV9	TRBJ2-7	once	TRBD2	TGTGCCAGCAGCCCCCGGACTAGTGTGACCTACGAGCAGTACTTC	CASSPRTSVTYEQYF
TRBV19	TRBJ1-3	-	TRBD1	TGTGCCAGTAGTATTGGACAGGGGCTTTCACGCTCTGGAAACACCATATATTTT	CASSIGQGLSRSGNTIYF
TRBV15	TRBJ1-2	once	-	TGTGCCACCAGCAGAGATTTCGTAACAGGGAGCTATGGCTACACCTTC	CATSRDFVTGSYGYTF
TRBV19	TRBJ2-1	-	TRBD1	TGTGCCAGTAGTATCGGGACAGGGACCTACAATGAGCAGTTCTTC	CASSIGTGTYNEQFF
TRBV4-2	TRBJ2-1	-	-	TGTGCCAGCAGCCAGAGCACAGGGATCTCCTACAATGAGCAGTTCTTC	CASSQSTGISYNEQFF
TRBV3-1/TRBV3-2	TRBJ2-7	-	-	TGTGCCAGCAGCCAAGTCCCGGTAGGGACACCGGGCGAGCAGTACTTC	CASSQVPVGTPGEQYF
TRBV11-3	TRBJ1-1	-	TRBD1	TGTGCCAGCAGCCTCCGACAGGGGGAGGGCACTGAAGCTTTCTTT	CASSLRQGEGTEAFF
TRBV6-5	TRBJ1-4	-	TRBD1	TGTGCCAGCAGACCATTACAGGGGGCTTATGAAAAACTGTTTTTT	CASRPLQGAYEKLFF
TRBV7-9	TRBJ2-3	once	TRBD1	TGTGCCAGCAGCCCCCCCTGGACAGGGGGCTTTGGAGATACGCAGTATTTT	CASSPPWTGGFGDTQYF
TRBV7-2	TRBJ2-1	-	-	TGTGCCAGCAACCCTAACGGCGGTGACTCCTACAATGAGCAGTTCTTC	CASNPNGGDSYNEQFF
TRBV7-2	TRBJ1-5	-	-	TGTGCCAGCAGCCCAGGAGCTGGGGCCGGCTATAGCAATCAGCCCCAGCATTTT	CASSPGAGAGYSNQPQHF
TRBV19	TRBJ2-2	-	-	TGTGCCACCTACTTCGCAGGGATGGGGACCGGGGAGCTGTTTTTT	CATYFAGMGTGELFF
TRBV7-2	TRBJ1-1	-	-	TGTGCCAGCAGCTTATCCGTGTTTGGGACACCTAACACTGAAGCTTTCTTT	CASSLSVFGTPNTEAFF
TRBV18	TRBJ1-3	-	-	TGTGCCAGCTCACCACCGTACCCGAGGAACACCATATATTTT	CASSPPYPRNTIYF
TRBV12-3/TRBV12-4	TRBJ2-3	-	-	TGTGCCAGCAGTACTGACAGCGAAGATACGCAGTATTTT	CASSTDSEDTQYF
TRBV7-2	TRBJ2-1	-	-	TGTGCCAGCAGCTTAGTGACTGGAGTTTACAATGAGCAGTTCTTC	CASSLVTGVYNEQFF
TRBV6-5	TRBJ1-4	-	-	TGTGCCAGCAGTCCCCCACCAGAGAGACTAAAACTGTTTTTT	CASSPPPERLKLFF
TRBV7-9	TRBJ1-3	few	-	TGTGCCAGCAGAAATACCGGGAAGAGTGGAAACACCATATATTTT	CASRNTGKSGNTIYF
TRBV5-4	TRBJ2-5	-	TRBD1	TGTGCCAGCAGGGATAACAGGGGGCTGGAGACCCAGTACTTC	CASRDNRGLETQYF
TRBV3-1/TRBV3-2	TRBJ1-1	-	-	TGTGCCAGCAGCCCTTGGGAGGGCAACAGGCGGGACACTGAAGCTTTCTTT	CASSPWEGNRRDTEAFF
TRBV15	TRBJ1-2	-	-	TGTGCCACCAGCAGAGCGCGAGGGGGACACTATGGCTACACCTTC	CATSRARGGHYGYTF
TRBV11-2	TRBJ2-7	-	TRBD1	TGTGCCAGCAGGCAAGTAGGGACAGGGTTCTACGAGCAGTACTTC	CASRQVGTGFYEQYF
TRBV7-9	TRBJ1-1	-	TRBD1	TGTGCCAGCAGCAAAACAGGGGCTAACACTGAAGCTTTCTTT	CASSKTGANTEAFF
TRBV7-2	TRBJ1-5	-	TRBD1	TGTGCCAGCAGCTTAGGAGGGGGCAACCAGCCCCAGCATTTT	CASSLGGGNQPQHF
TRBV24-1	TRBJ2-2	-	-	TGTGCCACCAGTGTATATTCGAACACCGGGGAGCTGTTTTTT	CATSVYSNTGELFF
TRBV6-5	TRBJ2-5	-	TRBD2	TGTGCCAGCAGTTACGGACTAGCTCGTACAGAGACCCAGTACTTC	CASSYGLARTETQYF
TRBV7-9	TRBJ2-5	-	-	TGTGCCAGCAGCTTAAAAGGGGGGGATGAGACCCAGTACTTC	CASSLKGGDETQYF
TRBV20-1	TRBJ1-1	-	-	TGCAGTGCTAGTAGGAGGGGGAACACTGAAGCTTTCTTT	CSASRRGNTEAFF
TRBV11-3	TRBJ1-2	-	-	TGTGCCAGCAGCCCACAGCCCCTCTATGGCTACACCTTC	CASSPQPLYGYTF
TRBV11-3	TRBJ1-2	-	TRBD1	TGTGCCAGCAGCCCCATTGGGGCAGGGGGCGTTTATGGCTACACCTTC	CASSPIGAGGVYGYTF
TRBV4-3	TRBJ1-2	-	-	TGCGCCAGCAGCCAAGGGCAGGCTGTTAACTATGGCTACACCTTC	CASSQGQAVNYGYTF